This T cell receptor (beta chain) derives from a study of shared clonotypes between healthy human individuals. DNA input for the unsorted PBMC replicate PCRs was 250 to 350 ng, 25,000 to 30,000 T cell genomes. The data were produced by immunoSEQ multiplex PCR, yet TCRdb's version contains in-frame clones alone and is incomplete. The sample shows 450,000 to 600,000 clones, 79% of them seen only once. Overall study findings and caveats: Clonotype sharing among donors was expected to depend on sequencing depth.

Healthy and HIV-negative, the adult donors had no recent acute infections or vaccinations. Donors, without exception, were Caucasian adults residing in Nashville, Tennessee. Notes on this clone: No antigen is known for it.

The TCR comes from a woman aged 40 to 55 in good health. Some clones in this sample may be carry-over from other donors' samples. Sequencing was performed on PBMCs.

CDR3 residues: CASSFGTSGRRAGELFF. The CDR3 nucleotides are TGCGCCAGCAGCTTCGGGACTAGCGGGAGAAGGGCCGGGGAGCTGTTTTTT. The chain links TRBV5-1 to TRBJ2-2, with TRBD2 matching 14 bases. This CDR3 is built from 17 residues. Germline trimming cut 2 bases from V and 6 bases from J; bases unmatched to any gene: 6. From germline, CDR1 is SGHRS and CDR2 YFSETQ.